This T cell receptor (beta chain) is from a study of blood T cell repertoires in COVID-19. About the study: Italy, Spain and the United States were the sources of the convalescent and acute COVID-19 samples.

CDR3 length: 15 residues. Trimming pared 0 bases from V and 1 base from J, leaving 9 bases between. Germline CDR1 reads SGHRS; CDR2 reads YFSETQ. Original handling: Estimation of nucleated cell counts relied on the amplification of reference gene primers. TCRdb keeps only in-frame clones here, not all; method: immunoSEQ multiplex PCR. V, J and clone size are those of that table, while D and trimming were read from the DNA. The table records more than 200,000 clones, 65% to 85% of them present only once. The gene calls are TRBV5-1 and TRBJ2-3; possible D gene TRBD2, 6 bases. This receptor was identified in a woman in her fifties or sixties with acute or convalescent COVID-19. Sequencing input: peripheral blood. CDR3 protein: CASSLVGGGTDTQYF. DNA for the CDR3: TGCGCCAGCAGCTTGGTAGGCGGGGGCACAGATACGCAGTATTTT.